Following are 20 T cell receptor beta chains from one sample sequenced in a study of monozygotic twins with inflammatory bowel disease. TCRdb reprocessed the 5' RACE reads, with one entry per CDR3 protein and no DNA. Here the sample table reports approximately 40,000 distinct CDR3 sequences. The sequenced sample was blood. The source of these receptors is a human donor with ulcerative colitis or Crohn's disease, or a healthy co-twin of an affected twin (not recorded which).

Measured by frequency, this clonotype is medium-sized. The rearrangement joins TRBV5-1 to TRBJ2-7; TCRdb picks TRBD1, but there is no DNA to check that call. CDR3 length: 13 residues. Germline CDR1 SGHRS, CDR2 YFSETQ. CDR3 sequence: CASSAGTHYEQYF.

This chain's CDR3 is CSAAYQGRNYGYTF. The chain recombines TRBV20-1 with TRBJ1-2; TCRdb designates TRBD1, a call that cannot be tested without DNA. This CDR3 is built from 14 residues. Germline CDR1 DFQATT, CDR2 SNEGSKA (reference sequence).

This sequence joins TRBV11-2 and TRBJ2-2. The length of the CDR3 is 14 residues. The V gene's germline CDR1 is SGHAT and CDR2 FQNNGV. CDR3 in amino acids: CASSLEHTAGELFF. The full variable domain, completed using reference TRBV11-2 and TRBJ2-2, is EAGVAQSPRYKIIEKRQSVAFWCNPISGHATLYWYQQILGQGPKLLIQFQNNGVVDDSQLPKDRFSAERLKGVDSTLKIQPAKLEDSAVYLCASSLEHTAGELFFGEGSRLTVL.

The chain employs TRBV30 and TRBJ2-1; TCRdb picks TRBD2, but there is no DNA to check that call. The V gene's germline CDR1 is GTSNPN and CDR2 SVGIG (reference sequence). This CDR3 region has 13 residues. CDR3 amino acids: CAWSHGSVNEQFF.

The chain recombines TRBV18 with TRBJ2-7; TCRdb calls TRBD1, which cannot be checked without DNA. CDR1 and CDR2 (germline): KGHSH, LQKENI. The CDR3 length is 12 residues. The CDR3 here is CASSQWGDEQYF.

This chain links TRBV6-6 with TRBJ2-7; TCRdb gives TRBD1 as the D gene, but with no DNA this cannot be confirmed. Per the germline V gene, CDR1 is MNHNY and CDR2 is SVGAGI (reference sequence). This CDR3 has 13 residues. The CDR3 is CASNPRGHYEQYF.

The rearrangement uses TRBV5-5 and TRBJ2-1; TCRdb's D gene call, TRBD1, goes unchecked for lack of DNA. Germline V lookup: CDR1 SGHKS, CDR2 YYEKEE (reference sequence). The CDR3 sequence is 15 residues long. CDR3 protein: CASSLDAPMQNEQFF.

This chain links TRBV5-6 with TRBJ2-5. This CDR3 contains 14 residues. Germline V gives CDR1 SGHDT, CDR2 YYEEEE. CDR3 amino acids: CASSVPGVQETQYF.

The chain combines TRBV18 with TRBJ2-2; TCRdb calls TRBD1, which cannot be checked without DNA. This CDR3 is built from 18 residues. The V gene's germline CDR1 is KGHSH and CDR2 LQKENI. The CDR3 here is CASSRGKPGTVNTGELFF. Complete variable domain (other parts from reference TRBV18 and TRBJ2-2): NAGVMQNPRHLVRRRGQEARLRCSPMKGHSHVYWYRQLPEEGLKFMVYLQKENIIDESGMPKERFSAEFPKEGPSILRIQQVVRGDSAAYFCASSRGKPGTVNTGELFFGEGSRLTVL.

CDR3 sequence reads: CSARDHHISEKLFF. J is TRBJ1-4 and V is TRBV20-1. The CDR3 runs 14 residues. The germline CDR1 and CDR2 sequences are DFQATT and SNEGSKA (reference sequence).

This rearrangement joins TRBV7-3 to TRBJ2-3; the TCRdb call, TRBD1, lacks DNA for checking. The length of the CDR3 is 15 residues. Germline-derived CDR1 and CDR2 are SGHTA and FQGTGA. The CDR3 loop is CASSAPGQNHNTQYF.

The V and J genes are TRBV6-5 and TRBJ1-6. Germline V gene sequence: CDR1 MNHEY, CDR2 SVGAGI. The CDR3 runs 17 residues. The CDR3 spells CASSWSRLSSYNSPLHF.

CDR3 region: CASSPPRSGITGELFF. This chain connects TRBV2 to TRBJ2-2; no DNA is available, so the TRBD2 call from TCRdb remains unchecked. Germline V gene sequence: CDR1 SNHLY, CDR2 FYNNEI. This CDR3 contains 16 residues.

This rearrangement joins TRBV27 to TRBJ2-3; TCRdb gives TRBD2 as the D gene, but with no DNA this cannot be confirmed. CDR3 length equals 16 residues. Germline-derived CDR1 and CDR2 are MNHEY and SMNVEV (reference sequence). CDR3 protein: CASSLLTSGGTDTQYF.

The chain combines TRBV7-2 with TRBJ2-2; as DNA is missing, the TRBD2 call by TCRdb cannot be tested. This CDR3 comprises 14 residues. CDR1 is SGHTA, CDR2 FQGNSA, per germline. CDR3 loop: CASSSHPTAGELFF.

The V gene is TRBV28, the J gene TRBJ1-4; TCRdb's D call of TRBD1 is untestable without DNA. Germline-derived CDR1 and CDR2 are MDHEN and SYDVKM. This CDR3 is 15 amino acids long. Here the CDR3 reads CASTVMGQGGEKLFF.

The J gene is TRBJ2-1, the V gene TRBV5-5; checking the TCRdb D call of TRBD2 is not possible without DNA. Germline CDR1 is SGHKS and CDR2 is YYEKEE (reference sequence). The length of the CDR3 is 15 residues. CDR3 amino acids: CASSPGTLAFNEQFF.

The CDR3 region is CSARPDSNQPQHF. V is TRBV20-1 and J is TRBJ1-5. Germline CDR1 DFQATT, CDR2 SNEGSKA (reference sequence). The CDR3 runs 13 residues.

The chain uses TRBV7-2 and TRBJ1-4; TCRdb outputs TRBD1, but without DNA this stays unchecked. Germline lookup yields CDR1 SGHTA and CDR2 FQGNSA. This CDR3 has 15 residues. CDR3 protein: CASSRGPATNEKLFF.

The V gene is TRBV13, the J gene TRBJ1-6; TCRdb outputs TRBD1, but without DNA this stays unchecked. Germline CDR1 and CDR2: PRHDT and FYEKMQ (reference sequence). CDR3 length: 15 amino acids. The CDR3 loop is CASSLVGGINSPLHF.